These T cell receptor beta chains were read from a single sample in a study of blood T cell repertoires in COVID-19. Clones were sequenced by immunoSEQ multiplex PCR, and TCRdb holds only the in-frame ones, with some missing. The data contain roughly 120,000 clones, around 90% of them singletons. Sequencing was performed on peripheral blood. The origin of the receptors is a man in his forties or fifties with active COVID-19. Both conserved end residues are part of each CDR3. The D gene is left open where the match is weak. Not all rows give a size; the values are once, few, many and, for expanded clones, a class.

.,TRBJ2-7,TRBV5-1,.,CASSLAQGAARGGERYEQYF,TGCGCCAGCAGCTTGGCCCAGGGGGCGGCTCGCGGGGGGGAAAGGTACGAGCAGTACTTC
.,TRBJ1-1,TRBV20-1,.,CSLTLNTEAFF,TGCAGTCTGACTCTGAACACTGAAGCTTTCTTT
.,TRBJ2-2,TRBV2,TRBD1,CASGGQGETGELFF,TGTGCCAGCGGCGGACAGGGGGAAACCGGGGAGCTGTTTTTT
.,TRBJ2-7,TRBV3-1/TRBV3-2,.,CASSQVGATSEQYF,TGTGCCAGCAGCCAAGTGGGGGCGACATCTGAGCAGTACTTC
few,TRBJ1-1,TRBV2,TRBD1,CASSGAQGATRAFF,TGTGCCAGCAGTGGGGCACAGGGGGCGACTAGAGCTTTCTTT
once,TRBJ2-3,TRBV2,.,CASSVRGGGTDTQYF,TGTGCCAGCAGTGTCCGCGGGGGCGGGACAGATACGCAGTATTTT
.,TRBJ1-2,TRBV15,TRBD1,CATSRRDRGTGYGYTF,TGTGCCACCAGCAGACGGGACAGGGGAACAGGATATGGCTACACCTTC
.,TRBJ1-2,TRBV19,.,CATSGAQTYGYTF,TGTGCCACCTCAGGGGCCCAGACCTATGGCTACACCTTC
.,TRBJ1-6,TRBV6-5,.,CASSLQGNSPLHF,TGTGCCAGCAGTTTGCAGGGGAATTCACCCCTCCACTTT
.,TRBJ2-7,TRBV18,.,CASSPPTGARGDEQYF,TGTGCCAGCTCACCACCCACAGGAGCCAGGGGAGACGAGCAGTACTTC
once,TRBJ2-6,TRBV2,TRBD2,CASTPGGRRSGANVLTF,TGTGCCAGCACCCCGGGGGGTAGGCGGTCTGGGGCCAACGTCCTGACTTTC
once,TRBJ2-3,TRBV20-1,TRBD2,CSASLAGLGDTQYF,TGCAGTGCTAGTTTAGCGGGACTAGGGGATACGCAGTATTTT
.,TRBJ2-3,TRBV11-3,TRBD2,CASSPVAGGSTDTQYF,TGTGCCAGCAGCCCTGTGGCGGGGGGGAGCACAGATACGCAGTATTTT
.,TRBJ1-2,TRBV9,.,CASTPEINYGYTF,TGTGCCAGCACTCCGGAGATTAACTATGGCTACACCTTC
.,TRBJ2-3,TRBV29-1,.,CSVGGGTDTDTQYF,TGCAGCGTTGGAGGCGGGACCGACACAGATACGCAGTATTTT
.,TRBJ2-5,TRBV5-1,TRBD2,CASSISGRARETQYF,TGCGCCAGCAGCATTAGCGGGAGGGCCAGGGAGACCCAGTACTTC
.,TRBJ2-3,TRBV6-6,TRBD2,CASSYSGGGATDTQYF,TGTGCCAGCAGTTACTCAGGCGGGGGGGCCACAGATACGCAGTATTTT
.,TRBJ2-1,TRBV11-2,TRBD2,CASSPSGTYNEQFF,TGTGCCAGCAGCCCTAGCGGGACGTACAATGAGCAGTTCTTC
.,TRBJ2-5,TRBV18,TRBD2,CASSPGLAETQYF,TGTGCCAGCTCGCCGGGACTAGCGGAGACCCAGTACTTC
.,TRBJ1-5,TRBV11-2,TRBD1,CASSSGQGGFNQPQHF,TGTGCCAGCAGCTCGGGACAGGGGGGGTTCAATCAGCCCCAGCATTTT
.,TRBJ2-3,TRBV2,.,CASTALAGREDTQYF,TGTGCCAGCACTGCACTCGCGGGGCGAGAAGATACGCAGTATTTT
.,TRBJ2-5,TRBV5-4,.,CASSLRQETQYF,TGTGCCAGCAGCTTGCGCCAAGAGACCCAGTACTTC
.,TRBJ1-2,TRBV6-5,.,CASSYSGAIGGYTF,TGTGCCAGCAGTTACTCGGGGGCCATTGGTGGCTACACCTTC
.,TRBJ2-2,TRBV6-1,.,CASSGQGTYNTGELFF,TGTGCCAGCAGTGGCCAGGGGACATATAACACCGGGGAGCTGTTTTTT
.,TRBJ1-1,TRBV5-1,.,CASSFVQGMNTEAFF,TGCGCCAGCAGCTTTGTCCAGGGTATGAACACTGAAGCTTTCTTT
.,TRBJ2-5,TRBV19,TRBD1,CASRRGGRGQETQYF,TGTGCCAGTAGACGAGGAGGCAGGGGGCAAGAGACCCAGTACTTC
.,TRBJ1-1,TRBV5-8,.,CASSPLTPLNTEAFF,TGTGCCAGCAGCCCGTTGACACCTTTGAACACTGAAGCTTTCTTT
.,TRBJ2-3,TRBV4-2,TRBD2,CASSPRTSGRAWADTQYF,TGTGCCAGCAGCCCCAGGACTAGCGGGAGGGCTTGGGCAGATACGCAGTATTTT
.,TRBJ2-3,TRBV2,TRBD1,CASRDREDTDTQYF,TGTGCCAGCAGGGACAGGGAGGACACAGATACGCAGTATTTT